This T cell receptor beta chain was found in a study of shared clonotypes between healthy human individuals. Turning to the study itself: CD4 naive cells filled three plates per donor, CD4 memory three, CD8 naive two and CD8 memory one.

This clone was seen once. The J segment lost 10 bases and the V segment lost 0 bases, leaving 7 bases of the junction unmatched. Germline CDR1 is SGHRS and CDR2 is YFSETQ. The CDR3 contains 16 residues. Repertoires were generated with immunoSEQ multiplex PCR, while TCRdb's copy carries only in-frame clones and drops some. The table lists around 2.3 million clones, approximately 96% of them singletons. Sequencing used naive CD4+ T cells sorted from blood. Subset reported: CD45RA+ positively selected. The chain is built from TRBV5-1 and TRBJ2-5, with TRBD2 matching over 15 bases. The sequence came from a man aged 18 to 35 in good health. The DNA of the CDR3 is TGCGCCAGCAGCTTGGATGGGACTAGCGGGGGGCCGGGCCAGTACTTC. Translated, it gives CASSLDGTSGGPGQYF. The entire variable domain, with the rest obtained from reference TRBV5-1 and TRBJ2-5, is as follows: KAGVTQTPRYLIKTRGQQVTLSCSPISGHRSVSWYQQTPGQGLQFLFEYFSETQRNKGNFPGRFSGRQFSNSRSEMNVSTLELGDSALYLCASSLDGTSGGPGQYFGPGTRLLVL.